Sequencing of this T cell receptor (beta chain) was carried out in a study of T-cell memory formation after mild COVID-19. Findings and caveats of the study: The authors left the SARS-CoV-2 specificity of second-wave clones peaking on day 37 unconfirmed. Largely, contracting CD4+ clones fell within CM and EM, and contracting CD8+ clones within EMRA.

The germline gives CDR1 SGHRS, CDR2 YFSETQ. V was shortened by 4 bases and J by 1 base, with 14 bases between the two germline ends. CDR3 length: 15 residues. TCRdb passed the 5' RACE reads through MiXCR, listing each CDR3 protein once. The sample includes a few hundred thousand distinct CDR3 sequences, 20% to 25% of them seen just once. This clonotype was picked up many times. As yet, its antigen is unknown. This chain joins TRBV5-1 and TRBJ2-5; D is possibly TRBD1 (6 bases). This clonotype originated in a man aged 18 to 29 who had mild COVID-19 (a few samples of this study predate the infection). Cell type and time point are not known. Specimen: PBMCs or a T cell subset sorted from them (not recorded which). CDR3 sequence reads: CASSRSGTSQETQYF. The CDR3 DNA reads TGCGCCAGCAGCCGGTCCGGGACAAGCCAAGAGACCCAGTACTTC.